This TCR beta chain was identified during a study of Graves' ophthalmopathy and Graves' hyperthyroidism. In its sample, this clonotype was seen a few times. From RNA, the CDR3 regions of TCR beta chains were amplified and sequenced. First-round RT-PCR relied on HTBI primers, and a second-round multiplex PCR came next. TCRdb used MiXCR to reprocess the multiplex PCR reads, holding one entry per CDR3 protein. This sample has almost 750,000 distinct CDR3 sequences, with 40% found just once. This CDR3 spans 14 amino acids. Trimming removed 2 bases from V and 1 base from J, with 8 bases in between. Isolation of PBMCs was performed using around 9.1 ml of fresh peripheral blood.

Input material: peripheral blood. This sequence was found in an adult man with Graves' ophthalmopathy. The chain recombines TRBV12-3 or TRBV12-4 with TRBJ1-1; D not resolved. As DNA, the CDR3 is TGTGCCAGCAGTTTAAAGCAGCAGAACACTGAAGCTTTCTTT. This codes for CASSLKQQNTEAFF.